This T cell receptor (beta chain) was documented in a study of control samples from healthy donors and cancer patients. Produced via immunoSEQ multiplex PCR; TCRdb's table is partial and in-frame only. This sample has roughly 79,000 clones, with 84% found just once. CDR1 and CDR2 (germline): SGDLS, YYNGEE. The CDR3 spans 15 residues. Unmatched junction bases numbered 4, after V lost 4 bases and J lost 2 bases. Material: blood. The rearrangement joins TRBV9 to TRBJ2-3, with TRBD2 matching 10 bases. The TCR sequence derives from a man over 45 in good health. In DNA form, the CDR3 reads TGTGCCAGCAGCTGGACTAGCGGTGTCACAGATACGCAGTATTTT. Its translation is CASSWTSGVTDTQYF.